These T cell receptor beta chains were read from a single sample in a study of OX40 agonist ivuxolimab in advanced cancers. The method was immunoSEQ multiplex PCR; TCRdb's version includes in-frame clones alone and lacks a portion of them. This table has 80,000 or so clones, 90% appearing once. The sample here was CD4+ or CD8+ T cells sorted from blood, taken in a trial of the OX40 agonist ivuxolimab. All receptors derive from an adult with an advanced solid tumor such as melanoma, head and neck, liver or kidney cancer. Both conserved end residues are part of each CDR3. The order of the fields is CDR3 length, clone size, V gene, CDR3 protein. For some rows the clone size is stated as once, few or many, or as a class when expanded; others skip it.

16 NA TRBV7-9 CASSPLGGHLNNEQFF
13 NA TRBV7-8 CASSIGQAETQYF
14 NA TRBV4-1 CASSYDRRNTEAFF
14 NA TRBV5-1 CASSLDGSPDTQYF
14 NA TRBV5-1 CASSLGQTNSPLHF
19 NA TRBV7-9 CASSRASGGSPFFTDTQYF
12 NA TRBV29-1 CSGGQGSYEQYF
12 NA TRBV5-1 CASSLGGSGYTF
16 NA TRBV10-3 CAISEGIGANTGELFF
16 NA TRBV5-1 CASSLATGGDTDTQYF
13 NA TRBV6-6 CASSQPSHPPQHF
15 NA TRBV19 CASTQDRAANYGYTF
14 NA TRBV7-2 CASSLGGSNYGYTF
14 few TRBV7-2 CASSPGPPADTQYF